The clone carrying this T cell receptor (beta chain) was seen once. This specimen belongs to a study of cytomegalovirus exposure and HLA in healthy donors. A multiplex PCR was run with 60 Vbeta primers and 13 Jbeta primers. Produced via immunoSEQ multiplex PCR; TCRdb's table is partial and in-frame only. The data contain over 25,000 clones, less than 70% of them singletons. V was pared by 4 bases and J by 1 base, with 13 bases between. The CDR3 totals 14 residues. CDR1 and CDR2 from the germline V gene are GTSNPN and SVGIG (reference sequence). The sample was PBMCs. The genes are TRBV30 and TRBJ1-1; D uncertain. The origin of this receptor is a male donor in good health and CMV-seropositive. The CDR3 nucleotides are TGTGCCTGGAACCCCAGCGTGACGAACACTGAAGCTTTCTTT. Protein sequence: CAWNPSVTNTEAFF.